A selection of T cell receptor beta chains follows, all from one sample in a study of spatial heterogeneity in lung cancer. MiXCR, applied by TCRdb to the 5' RACE reads, yields one record per CDR3 protein. The table lists roughly 75,000 distinct CDR3 sequences, about 14% of them singletons. This material consisted of PBMCs, taken at surgery. The source of these receptors is a male donor with early-stage non-small cell lung cancer. Both conserved end residues are part of each CDR3. The D gene is left open where the match is weak. Some rows have no size entry. The others give once, few or many, or a class for an expanded clone.

D,J,V,size,CDR3,DNA
TRBD1,TRBJ1-2,TRBV6-5,few,CASWDRRDGYTF,TGTGCCAGCTGGGACAGAAGGGATGGCTACACCTTC
NA,TRBJ2-1,TRBV11-2,many,CASSPARFAWHEQFF,TGTGCCAGCAGCCCGGCCAGGTTTGCGTGGCATGAGCAGTTCTTC
NA,TRBJ1-5,TRBV28,many,CASSRTASNQPQHF,TGTGCCAGCAGCCGGACGGCCAGCAATCAGCCCCAGCATTTT
NA,TRBJ1-1,TRBV20-1,NA,CSARDGMNTEAFF,TGCAGTGCTAGAGATGGGATGAACACTGAAGCTTTCTTT
TRBD2,TRBJ2-7,TRBV14,NA,CASSQRTSGSFREQYF,TGTGCCAGCAGCCAGAGGACTAGCGGGAGTTTTCGCGAGCAGTACTTC
NA,TRBJ2-2,TRBV4-3,few,CASSRSGTTNTGELFF,TGCGCCAGCAGCCGATCCGGGACAACTAACACCGGGGAGCTGTTTTTT
NA,TRBJ1-1,TRBV10-3,NA,CAISGLQGRGDTEAFF,TGTGCCATCAGTGGTCTACAGGGCAGAGGGGACACTGAAGCTTTCTTT
NA,TRBJ1-2,TRBV7-9,many,CASSPQGGGYGYTF,TGTGCCAGCAGCCCTCAGGGCGGGGGCTATGGCTACACCTTC
NA,TRBJ2-3,TRBV27,few,CASSFSGLMNTQYF,TGTGCCAGCAGTTTCTCGGGGTTAATGAATACGCAGTATTTT
NA,TRBJ2-2,TRBV4-1,NA,CATPSQTTGELFF,TGCGCCACCCCCTCGCAGACCACCGGGGAGCTGTTTTTT
TRBD1,TRBJ2-3,TRBV19,NA,CASSPPGQVPDTQYF,TGTGCCAGTAGCCCTCCGGGACAGGTTCCAGATACGCAGTATTTT
NA,TRBJ1-6,TRBV27,many,CASSRREGGNSPLHF,TGTGCCAGCAGCCGCAGGGAGGGTGGTAATTCACCCCTCCACTTT
TRBD2,TRBJ2-3,TRBV4-2,few,CASSQDREAGGRTDTQYF,TGTGCCAGCAGCCAAGATCGGGAGGCGGGAGGGCGCACAGATACGCAGTATTTT
TRBD2,TRBJ2-3,TRBV4-2,many,CASSQDELAGTDTQYF,TGTGCCAGCAGCCAAGATGAGCTAGCGGGCACAGATACGCAGTATTTT
NA,TRBJ2-1,TRBV27,NA,CASSRGMSEQFF,TGTGCCAGCAGCAGAGGTATGTCTGAGCAGTTCTTC
NA,TRBJ2-5,TRBV12-3/TRBV12-4,many,CASSSSGRVQTQYF,TGTGCCAGCAGTTCCTCCGGTAGGGTGCAGACCCAGTACTTC
TRBD2,TRBJ2-7,TRBV10-3,few,CAISSGGGRYEQYF,TGTGCCATCAGTTCGGGAGGAGGCCGCTACGAGCAGTACTTC
NA,TRBJ2-3,TRBV4-2,NA,CASSQDSRADTQYF,TGTGCCAGCAGCCAAGATTCTAGGGCAGATACGCAGTATTTT
TRBD2,TRBJ2-1,TRBV19,many,CASSSLAASYNEQFF,TGTGCCAGTAGTTCGCTAGCGGCCTCCTACAATGAGCAGTTCTTC
NA,TRBJ2-1,TRBV5-5,few,CASSFVGRSYNEQFF,TGTGCCAGCAGCTTTGTGGGCCGGTCCTACAATGAGCAGTTCTTC
TRBD1,TRBJ1-5,TRBV5-1,few,CASSTGTGGSGNQPQHF,TGCGCCAGCAGCACGGGGACAGGGGGTTCTGGCAATCAGCCCCAGCATTTT
NA,TRBJ2-7,TRBV2,NA,CASNAWESYEQYF,TGTGCCAGCAATGCATGGGAGTCCTACGAGCAGTACTTC
NA,TRBJ2-7,TRBV27,NA,CASSLIGGGIGEQYF,TGTGCCAGCAGTTTAATCGGGGGCGGGATAGGGGAGCAGTACTTC
NA,TRBJ2-1,TRBV12-3/TRBV12-4,NA,CASSPRSTYNEQFF,TGTGCCAGCAGTCCGCGGAGTACCTACAATGAGCAGTTCTTC
NA,TRBJ1-2,TRBV19,NA,CASSIDLRTVPGYTF,TGTGCCAGTAGTATAGATCTTAGGACCGTACCGGGCTACACCTTC
TRBD2,TRBJ2-7,TRBV9,many,CASSVGAGAGYGEQYF,TGTGCCAGCAGCGTAGGAGCGGGAGCCGGGTACGGCGAGCAGTACTTC
NA,TRBJ2-3,TRBV5-1,few,CASSLDTATDTQYF,TGCGCCAGCAGCTTGGATACAGCTACAGATACGCAGTATTTT
NA,TRBJ2-7,TRBV19,many,CASSRDPRSYEQYF,TGTGCCAGTAGCCGGGACCCCCGTTCCTACGAGCAGTACTTC
NA,TRBJ2-5,TRBV7-8,NA,CASSSGSLETQYF,TGTGCCAGCAGCTCCGGCAGCCTGGAGACCCAGTACTTC
NA,TRBJ2-5,TRBV19,NA,CASQGGAEETQYF,TGTGCCAGCCAAGGGGGGGCCGAGGAGACCCAGTACTTC
TRBD1,TRBJ2-5,TRBV11-1,NA,CASSLGQFQETQYF,TGTGCCAGCAGCTTGGGACAGTTCCAAGAGACCCAGTACTTC
NA,TRBJ2-1,TRBV5-4,few,CASSGVGAYNEQFF,TGTGCCAGCAGCGGAGTAGGGGCCTACAATGAGCAGTTCTTC
NA,TRBJ2-5,TRBV5-1,many,CASSFERGLEETQYF,TGCGCCAGCAGCTTTGAACGAGGCCTGGAAGAGACCCAGTACTTC
TRBD2,TRBJ2-7,TRBV20-1,NA,CSASGTSRTPSYEQYF,TGCAGTGCGTCCGGGACTAGCCGAACTCCCTCCTACGAGCAGTACTTC
NA,TRBJ1-2,TRBV29-1,NA,CSVERGAHGYTF,TGCAGCGTTGAACGGGGGGCGCATGGCTACACCTTC
TRBD1,TRBJ1-6,TRBV15,NA,CATSRSIQGDSPLHF,TGTGCCACCAGCAGAAGTATACAGGGGGACTCACCCCTCCACTTT
TRBD1,TRBJ1-2,TRBV6-2/TRBV6-3,many,CASSWDSSYGYTF,TGTGCCAGCAGTTGGGACAGTTCCTATGGCTACACCTTC
TRBD2,TRBJ2-1,TRBV10-1,NA,CASSGLAPIMYNEQFF,TGCGCCAGCAGTGGACTAGCCCCCATTATGTACAATGAGCAGTTCTTC
NA,TRBJ2-7,TRBV5-1,NA,CASSSDMFPYEQYF,TGCGCCAGCAGCTCCGACATGTTTCCCTACGAGCAGTACTTC
NA,TRBJ1-3,TRBV5-1,many,CASSPIRQVFGNTIYF,TGCGCCAGCAGCCCTATCAGACAGGTTTTTGGAAACACCATATATTTT
NA,TRBJ2-5,TRBV7-3,NA,CASSPNGFQETQYF,TGTGCCAGCAGCCCCAACGGATTCCAAGAGACCCAGTACTTC
TRBD1,TRBJ1-1,TRBV10-3,many,CAINRDRGLAEAFF,TGTGCCATCAATCGGGACAGGGGGCTGGCTGAAGCTTTCTTT
NA,TRBJ2-6,TRBV2,many,CASSLRPGANVLTF,TGTGCCAGCAGTTTAAGGCCTGGGGCCAACGTCCTGACTTTC
TRBD1,TRBJ1-1,TRBV10-3,NA,CAISQGVATEAFF,TGTGCCATCAGTCAGGGGGTGGCCACTGAAGCTTTCTTT
NA,TRBJ2-1,TRBV29-1,NA,CSFLGSPLTNEQFF,TGCAGCTTCCTAGGGAGTCCCCTTACAAATGAGCAGTTCTTC
TRBD1,TRBJ1-2,TRBV6-5,few,CASRPGQDYGYTF,TGTGCCAGCAGGCCGGGACAGGACTATGGCTACACCTTC
NA,TRBJ2-3,TRBV24-1,NA,CATKSRTDTQYF,TGTGCCACCAAAAGTAGAACAGATACGCAGTATTTT
TRBD1,TRBJ1-1,TRBV20-1,NA,CSAPGQGGINTEAFF,TGCAGTGCACCGGGACAGGGGGGGATCAACACTGAAGCTTTCTTT
NA,TRBJ2-5,TRBV11-2,NA,CASSLGLETQYF,TGTGCCAGCAGCTTGGGATTAGAGACCCAGTACTTC
NA,TRBJ2-1,TRBV7-8,few,CASRQTGSPYNEQFF,TGTGCCAGCAGGCAAACAGGGTCACCCTACAATGAGCAGTTCTTC
NA,TRBJ1-4,TRBV10-3,many,CATGEDEKLFF,TGTGCCACGGGAGAAGATGAAAAACTGTTTTTT
NA,TRBJ2-1,TRBV4-3,NA,CASSQDFWVWNEQFF,TGCGCCAGCAGCCAAGACTTCTGGGTTTGGAATGAGCAGTTCTTC
NA,TRBJ2-1,TRBV7-9,many,CASSSTEWYNEQFF,TGTGCCAGCAGCTCGACAGAGTGGTACAATGAGCAGTTCTTC
NA,TRBJ1-3,TRBV2,NA,CAQRDSGNTIYF,TGTGCCCAAAGAGACTCTGGAAACACCATATATTTT
NA,TRBJ1-5,TRBV28,NA,CASTGAGADQPQHF,TGTGCCAGCACGGGGGCAGGGGCGGATCAGCCCCAGCATTTT